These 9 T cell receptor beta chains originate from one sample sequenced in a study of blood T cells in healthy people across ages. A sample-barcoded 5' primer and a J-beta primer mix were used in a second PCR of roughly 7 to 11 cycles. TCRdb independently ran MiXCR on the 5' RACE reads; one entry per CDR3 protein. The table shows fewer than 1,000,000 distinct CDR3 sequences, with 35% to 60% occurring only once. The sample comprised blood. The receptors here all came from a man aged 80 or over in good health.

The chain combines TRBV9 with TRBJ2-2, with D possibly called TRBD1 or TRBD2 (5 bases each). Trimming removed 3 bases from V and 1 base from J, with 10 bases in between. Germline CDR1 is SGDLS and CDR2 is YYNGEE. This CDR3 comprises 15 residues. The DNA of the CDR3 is TGTGCCAGCAGCGGGGGGATTCTGAACACCGGGGAGCTGTTTTTT. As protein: CASSGGILNTGELFF.

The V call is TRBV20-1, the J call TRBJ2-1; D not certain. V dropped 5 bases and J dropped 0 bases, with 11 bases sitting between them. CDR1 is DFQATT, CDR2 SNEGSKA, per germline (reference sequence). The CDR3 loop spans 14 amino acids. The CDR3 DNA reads TGCAGTGCTCCACGGTTCAGCTCCTACAATGAGCAGTTCTTC. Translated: CSAPRFSSYNEQFF.

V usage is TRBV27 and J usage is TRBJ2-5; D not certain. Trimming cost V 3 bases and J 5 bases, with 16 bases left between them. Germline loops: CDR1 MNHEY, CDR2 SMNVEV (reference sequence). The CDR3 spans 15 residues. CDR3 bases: TGTGCCAGCAGTTTGGATGTAGGGTCCTCGGAGACCCAGTACTTC. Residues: CASSLDVGSSETQYF.

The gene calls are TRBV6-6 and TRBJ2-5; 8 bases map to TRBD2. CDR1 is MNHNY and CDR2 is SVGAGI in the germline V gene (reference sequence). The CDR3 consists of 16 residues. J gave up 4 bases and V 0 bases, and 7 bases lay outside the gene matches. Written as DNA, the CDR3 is TGTGCCAGCAGTTACTCACTCGGGAGGGCCGGAGAGACCCAGTACTTC. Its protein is CASSYSLGRAGETQYF.

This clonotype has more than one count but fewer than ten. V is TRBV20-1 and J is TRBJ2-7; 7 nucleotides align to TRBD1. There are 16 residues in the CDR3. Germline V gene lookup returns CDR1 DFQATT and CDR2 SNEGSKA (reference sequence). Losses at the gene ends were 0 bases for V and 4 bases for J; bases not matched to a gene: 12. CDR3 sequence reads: CSARDQGVGSRYEQYF. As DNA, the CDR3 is TGCAGTGCTAGAGATCAGGGGGTTGGGAGTAGGTACGAGCAGTACTTC.

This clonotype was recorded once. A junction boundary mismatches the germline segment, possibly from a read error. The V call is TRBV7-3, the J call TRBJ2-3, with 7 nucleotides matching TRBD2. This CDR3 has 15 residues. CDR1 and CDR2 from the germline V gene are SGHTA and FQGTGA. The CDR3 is CASSKKGGPGDTRYF. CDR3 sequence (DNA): TGTGCCAGCAGCAAGAAGGGAGGGCCGGGTGATACGCGGTATTTT.

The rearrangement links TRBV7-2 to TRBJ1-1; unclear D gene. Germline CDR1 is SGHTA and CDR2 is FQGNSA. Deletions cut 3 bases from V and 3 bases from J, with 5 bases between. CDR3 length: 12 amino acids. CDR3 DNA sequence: TGTGCCAGCAGCTTTACCCACACTGAAGCTTTCTTT. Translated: CASSFTHTEAFF.

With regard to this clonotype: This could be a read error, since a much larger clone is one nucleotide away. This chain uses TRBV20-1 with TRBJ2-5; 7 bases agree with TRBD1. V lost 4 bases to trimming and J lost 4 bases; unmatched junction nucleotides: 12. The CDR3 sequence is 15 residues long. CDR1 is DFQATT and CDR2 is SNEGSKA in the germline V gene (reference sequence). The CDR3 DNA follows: TGCAGTGCTATAGAAGAGAGGGGGCGCCGAGAGACCCAGTACTTC. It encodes CSAIEERGRRETQYF.

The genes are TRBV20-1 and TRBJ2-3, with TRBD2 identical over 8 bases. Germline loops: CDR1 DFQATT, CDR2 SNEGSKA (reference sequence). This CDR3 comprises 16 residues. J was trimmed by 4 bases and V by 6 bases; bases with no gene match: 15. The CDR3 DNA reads TGCAGTGCCGACCCCCGGACTAGCAAGTTCTCAGATACGCAGTATTTT. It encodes CSADPRTSKFSDTQYF.